The 2 T cell receptor beta chains presented below share a single source sample, sequenced in a study of control samples from healthy donors and cancer patients. The data were produced by immunoSEQ multiplex PCR, yet TCRdb's version contains in-frame clones alone and is incomplete. The repertoire includes about 160,000 clones, 92% of them detected once, and 0.68% sits in the top ten. Sequenced: blood. These TCRs come from a woman aged 25 to 39 in good health.

The chain uses TRBV5-1 and TRBJ2-1; 8 bases are a match to TRBD2. The germline V gene encodes CDR1 SGHRS and CDR2 YFSETQ. The ends lost 4 bases at V and 12 bases at J; junction bases unmatched: 6. The CDR3 consists of 12 residues. CDR3 in amino acids: CASSQLAGRQFF. The CDR3 region has the DNA TGCGCCAGCAGCCAATTAGCGGGGCGGCAGTTCTTC.

V usage is TRBV3-1 (or the pseudogene TRBV3-2) and J usage is TRBJ2-5; D is ambiguous. The V end was cut by 4 bases, the J end by 5 bases, with 8 bases between. The CDR3 runs 12 residues. Germline V gene sequence: CDR1 LGHDT, CDR2 YNNKEL (reference sequence). The CDR3 DNA is TGTGCCAGCAGCCTCACCCAGGAGACCCAGTACTTC. Protein product: CASSLTQETQYF.